These 20 T cell receptor beta chains originate from one sample sequenced in a study of shared clonotypes between healthy human individuals. Assay used: immunoSEQ multiplex PCR; TCRdb lists only in-frame clones, some missing. In the table there are 2 million to 3 million clones, approximately 90% of which are singletons. The source material was naive CD4+ T cells sorted from blood. Documented subset: CD45RA+ positively selected. Receptors were obtained from a man younger than 30 in good health.

The chain carries TRBV18 and TRBJ2-1; TRBD2 matches 12 bases. Germline assignment: CDR1 KGHSH and CDR2 LQKENI. The length of the CDR3 is 17 residues. V was clipped by 2 bases and J by 7 bases; unmatched bases: 9. CDR3 region: CASSPSSSGRAGNEQFF. For the CDR3, the DNA is TGTGCCAGCTCACCATCTTCTAGCGGGAGGGCCGGAAATGAGCAGTTCTTC.

This chain joins TRBV9 and TRBJ1-2; tentatively, D is TRBD1 (5 bases). Germline V gene lookup returns CDR1 SGDLS and CDR2 YYNGEE. CDR3 size: 15 residues. Trimming removed 3 bases from V and 4 bases from J, with 16 bases in between. In DNA, the CDR3 is TGTGCCAGCAGCGCACAGGTCGACAGAGTCTATGGCTACACCTTC. Translated, it gives CASSAQVDRVYGYTF.

Points on this clone: Additional DNA sequences in this sample encode the identical CDR3. The chain combines TRBV18 with TRBJ2-3; D gene ambiguous. Trimming removed 6 bases from V and 3 bases from J, with 10 bases in between. Germline CDR1 is KGHSH and CDR2 is LQKENI. The CDR3 covers 13 residues. DNA of the CDR3: TGTGCCAGCTCCCCCCGCGGAACAGATACGCAGTATTTT. This gives the protein CASSPRGTDTQYF.

The chain uses TRBV6-5 and TRBJ2-3, with D possibly matching TRBD1 (5 bases). CDR1 and CDR2 (germline): MNHEY, SVGAGI. V lost 2 bases and J 6 bases, leaving 15 bases between the germline ends. The CDR3 runs to 15 residues. The CDR3, as DNA: TGTGCCAGCAGTTACAGTCTGTCGTGGGGCGATACGCAGTATTTT. Translating it yields CASSYSLSWGDTQYF.

The chain uses TRBV10-3 and TRBJ1-6, with D uncertain. Looked up from germline, CDR1 is ENHRY and CDR2 is SYGVKD. The V end lost 10 bases, the J end lost 4 bases, and 8 bases lay between the germline ends. The CDR3 has 12 residues. This chain's CDR3 is CANSEYNSPLHF. CDR3 sequence (DNA): TGTGCCAATTCTGAATATAATTCACCCCTCCACTTT.

This chain joins TRBV7-3 and TRBJ2-1, with D hard to call. Trimming took 4 bases from V and 2 from J, leaving 12 bases between them. Germline CDR1 SGHTA, CDR2 FQGTGA. This CDR3 contains 15 residues. The CDR3 is CASSSRGSPYNEQFF. CDR3 DNA: TGTGCCAGCAGCTCCCGAGGCTCCCCCTACAATGAGCAGTTCTTC.

Concerning this clone: The sample contains more than one DNA sequence encoding this CDR3. The CDR3 sequence: CASSYSGQGNYEQYF. The CDR3 DNA is TGTGCCAGCAGTTACTCAGGACAGGGGAACTACGAGCAGTACTTC. V gene TRBV6-5 combines with J gene TRBJ2-7, with 9 positions matching TRBD1. This CDR3 comprises 15 residues. Per the germline V gene, CDR1 is MNHEY and CDR2 is SVGAGI. V was pared by 0 bases and J by 3 bases, with 3 bases of the junction left unmatched.

J is TRBJ2-1 and V is TRBV27; TRBD2 is a possible D gene (5 bases). The germline V gene has CDR1 MNHEY and CDR2 SMNVEV (reference sequence). CDR3 length: 14 amino acids. V was cut by 5 bases and J by 7 bases, with 15 bases left in between. The CDR3 coding sequence is TGTGCCAGCAGTCCTTACGCTACTAGAAATGAGCAGTTCTTC. This sequence encodes CASSPYATRNEQFF.

This chain joins TRBV4-1 and TRBJ2-6, with 7 positions matching TRBD1. This CDR3 is built from 18 residues. Germline values: CDR1 MGHRA, CDR2 YSYEKL. V was pared by 0 bases and J by 0 bases, with 5 bases of the junction left unmatched. This CDR3 is CASSQDTGASSGANVLTF. The CDR3 bases are TGCGCCAGCAGCCAAGATACAGGGGCCAGCTCTGGGGCCAACGTCCTGACTTTC.

The chain joins TRBV6-5 to TRBJ1-2, with 7 positions matching TRBD1. V shed 5 bases, J shed 7 bases, and the junction held 10 bases outside the gene matches. From germline, CDR1 is MNHEY and CDR2 SVGAGI. The length of the CDR3 is 14 residues. The CDR3: CASSPDRDLIGYTF. The CDR3 DNA reads TGTGCCAGCAGTCCTGACAGGGACCTAATTGGCTACACCTTC.

The rearrangement uses TRBV15 and TRBJ2-4, with a weak D call TRBD2 (5 bases). This CDR3 spans 13 amino acids. CDR1 LNHNV and CDR2 YYDKDF come from the germline V gene (reference sequence). V was cut by 1 base and J by 10 bases, with 11 bases left in between. DNA of the CDR3: TGTGCCACCAGCAGAGGGGTCGAGCGGATTCAGTACTTC. This encodes CATSRGVERIQYF.

The chain has TRBV7-2 and TRBJ2-7; 10 bases match TRBD1. This CDR3 has 15 residues. With V trimmed by 5 bases and J by 4 bases, 8 bases remained unmatched. Germline CDR1 reads SGHTA; CDR2 reads FQGNSA. This CDR3 is CASSTRQGAPYEQYF. Here the CDR3 DNA reads TGTGCCAGCAGCACCCGACAGGGGGCTCCGTACGAGCAGTACTTC.

The V gene is TRBV5-1, the J gene TRBJ2-5; TRBD2 matches at 8 bases. Germline V CDR1 and CDR2: SGHRS, YFSETQ. J lost 1 base, V lost 7 bases, and 9 bases had no gene match. This CDR3 spans 15 amino acids. Here the CDR3 DNA reads TGCGCCAGCTCTCGCGCGGGGGGTTTCCAAGAGACCCAGTACTTC. Translation gives CASSRAGGFQETQYF.

The V call is TRBV10-2, the J call TRBJ1-6; no firm D call. From germline, CDR1 is WSHSY and CDR2 SAAADI. Trimming took off 4 bases at V and 6 bases at J, with 7 bases between the two ends. This CDR3 contains 13 residues. CDR3 in DNA: TGCGCCAGCAGTGTGGACTTTAATTCACCCCTCCACTTT. Protein sequence: CASSVDFNSPLHF.

This sequence joins TRBV11-3 and TRBJ1-1; D is uncertain. The germline gives CDR1 SGHNT, CDR2 YENEEA. V was shortened by 5 bases and J by 1 base, with 11 bases between the two germline ends. CDR3 length equals 14 residues. The DNA of the CDR3 is TGTGCCAGCAGCGTAGTGGGCGGGAACACTGAAGCTTTCTTT. This codes for CASSVVGGNTEAFF. Complete variable domain (other parts from reference TRBV11-3 and TRBJ1-1): EAGVVQSPRYKIIEKKQPVAFWCNPISGHNTLYWYLQNLGQGPELLIRYENEEAVDDSQLPKDRFSAERLKGVDSTLKIQPAELGDSAVYLCASSVVGGNTEAFFGQGTRLTVV.

This clone was detected a few times. The gene calls are TRBV14 and TRBJ1-6; D is uncertain. V was trimmed by 0 bases and J by 7 bases, leaving 16 bases between them. CDR3 length: 17 amino acids. Germline CDR1 reads SGHDN; CDR2 reads FVKESK. CDR3 sequence (DNA): TGTGCCAGCAGCCAAGATAGATCCGGATTCCTCAATTCACCCCTCCACTTT. Protein product: CASSQDRSGFLNSPLHF.

The J gene is TRBJ2-2, the V gene TRBV9, with D tentatively TRBD2 (5 bases). V was shortened by 0 bases and J by 7 bases, with 10 bases between the two germline ends. The CDR3 has 14 amino acids. Per the germline V gene, CDR1 is SGDLS and CDR2 is YYNGEE. The CDR3 DNA reads as TGTGCCAGCAGCGTAGTCAGCGGCGGCGGGGAGCTGTTTTTT. Protein: CASSVVSGGGELFF.

The chain combines TRBV5-1 with TRBJ2-7, with D maybe TRBD2 (6 bases). Trimming took 1 base from V and 3 from J, leaving 11 bases between them. The CDR3 extends over 14 amino acids. Germline V gene data show CDR1 as SGHRS and CDR2 as YFSETQ. The CDR3 protein is CASSLPSDIYEQYF. CDR3 coding DNA: TGCGCCAGCAGCTTGCCTAGCGATATCTACGAGCAGTACTTC.

The sample holds a few counts of this clone. The CDR3 DNA reads as TGTGCCAGCAGCTCGACTAGCACAGATACGCAGTATTTT. It yields the protein CASSSTSTDTQYF. The rearrangement links TRBV7-3 to TRBJ2-3; no definite D call. V dropped 4 bases and J dropped 0 bases, with 5 bases sitting between them. The CDR3 extends over 13 amino acids. The germline V gene encodes CDR1 SGHTA and CDR2 FQGTGA.

The chain uses TRBV27 and TRBJ2-3; the D gene is possibly TRBD2 (5 bases). This CDR3 is 15 amino acids long. V gave up 5 bases and J gave up 4 bases, with 16 bases separating them. Germline CDR1 and CDR2: MNHEY and SMNVEV (reference sequence). CDR3 amino acids: CASSQRSVLPDTQYF. CDR3 DNA sequence: TGTGCCAGCAGTCAGCGTAGCGTGTTGCCAGATACGCAGTATTTT.